The 21 T cell receptor beta chains presented below share a single source sample, sequenced in a study of T cells in tuberculosis. Produced via immunoSEQ multiplex PCR; TCRdb's table is partial and in-frame only. Of about 59,000 clones in the sample, 80% to 85% were seen once. After thawing and overnight rest, PBMC were stained with GMM-loaded CD1B tetramer, viability dye and anti-CD3 for sorting. The CD1B tetramers carried C32 glucose monomycolate purified from Rhodococcus equi. The specimen sequenced was CD1b-GMM tetramer-negative cells sorted from PBMCs. All receptors derive from an adult woman with latent tuberculosis.

The table lists this clone with a few counts. The chain has TRBV19 and TRBJ1-4; D ambiguous. The CDR3 is 14 residues long. Deletions cut 1 base from V and 5 bases from J, with 8 bases between. In germline, CDR1 is LNHDA, CDR2 SQIVND (reference sequence). CDR3 sequence: CASSIARQNEKLFF. The CDR3, as DNA: TGTGCCAGTAGTATAGCCCGCCAGAATGAAAAACTGTTTTTT.

The chain joins TRBV4-1 to TRBJ2-1, with D tentatively TRBD2 (5 bases). Germline CDR1 is MGHRA and CDR2 is YSYEKL. This CDR3 has 13 amino acids. Trimming removed 4 bases at V and 3 bases at J, with 7 bases between. The CDR3 region is CASSPGLYNEQFF. The CDR3 DNA sequence: TGCGCCAGCAGCCCTGGACTCTACAATGAGCAGTTCTTC.

The V call is TRBV7-8, the J call TRBJ1-5; D uncertain. Germline CDR1 is SGHVS and CDR2 is FQNEAQ. Trimming took 0 bases from V and 0 from J, leaving 12 bases between them. This CDR3 has 17 amino acids. Here the CDR3 reads CASSLARTDPSNQPQHF. The CDR3, as DNA: TGTGCCAGCAGCTTAGCGCGAACAGATCCTAGCAATCAGCCCCAGCATTTT.

The CDR3 DNA follows: TGTGCCAGCAGCTTACGATCCGGCGGCAGGGACGAGCAGTACTTC. Its protein product is CASSLRSGGRDEQYF. The chain combines TRBV7-2 with TRBJ2-7; tentative D call: TRBD1 (5 bases). V shed 2 bases and J shed 5 bases, with 16 bases lying between them. Germline V gene data show CDR1 as SGHTA and CDR2 as FQGNSA. The CDR3 is made up of 15 amino acids.

J is TRBJ1-1 and V is TRBV30; a possible D gene is TRBD1 (6 bases). The CDR3 sequence is 13 residues long. V lost 3 bases to trimming and J lost 1 base, with 9 bases between them. Looked up from germline, CDR1 is GTSNPN and CDR2 is SVGIG (reference sequence). CDR3: CAWSLGGNTEAFF. The DNA for the CDR3 is TGTGCCTGGAGCCTAGGGGGGAACACTGAAGCTTTCTTT.

The CDR3 DNA follows: TGTGCCAGCAATCACAGGGTGTCCTACGAGCAGTACTTC. This translates into CASNHRVSYEQYF. This chain joins TRBV28 and TRBJ2-7; tentative D call: TRBD1 (6 bases). Germline CDR1 reads MDHEN; CDR2 reads SYDVKM. The CDR3 totals 13 residues. Trimming shortened V by 7 bases and J by 1 base, and 11 bases separated the two germline ends.

The V call is TRBV2, the J call TRBJ2-7; TRBD2 is a possible D gene (5 bases). The V gene lost 7 bases and the J gene lost 5 bases, with 15 bases spanning the gap. Germline CDR1 is SNHLY and CDR2 is FYNNEI. The CDR3 totals 13 residues. The CDR3 nucleotides are TGTGCCAGCAACTTGGACTGGGCCAACGAGCAGTACTTC. This encodes CASNLDWANEQYF.

A few counts support this clone. The chain recombines TRBV10-3 with TRBJ2-2; no clear D. Germline loops: CDR1 ENHRY, CDR2 SYGVKD. The CDR3 is made up of 14 amino acids. Trimming shortened V by 2 bases and J by 4 bases, and 8 bases separated the two germline ends. The CDR3 protein is CAISEDTVTGELFF. DNA of the CDR3: TGTGCCATCAGTGAGGACACTGTCACCGGGGAGCTGTTTTTT.

This chain uses TRBV19 with TRBJ2-6, with 11 bases lining up with TRBD1. The CDR3 totals 18 residues. V was clipped by 3 bases and J by 5 bases; unmatched bases: 9. Germline V gene sequence: CDR1 LNHDA, CDR2 SQIVND (reference sequence). The CDR3 region has the DNA TGTGCCAGTAGTATGGGACAGGGGGACTCCCGTAGGGCCAACGTCCTGACTTTC. This gives the protein CASSMGQGDSRRANVLTF.

The V and J genes are TRBV19 and TRBJ1-1; TRBD1 might be the D (5 bases). With 7 bases removed from V and 5 bases from J, the gap between germline ends came to 14 bases. The CDR3 has 13 residues. Per the germline V gene, CDR1 is LNHDA and CDR2 is SQIVND (reference sequence). The CDR3 protein is CASTLPRGTEAFF. CDR3 nucleotide sequence: TGTGCCAGTACCCTACCCCGGGGGACTGAAGCTTTCTTT.

The genes are TRBV19 and TRBJ1-5; the D is unclear. The germline CDR1 and CDR2 sequences are LNHDA and SQIVND (reference sequence). This CDR3 contains 14 residues. V was trimmed by 7 bases and J by 0 bases, leaving 10 bases between them. CDR3 nucleotide sequence: TGTGCCAGTAATGGCCTTTATAGCAATCAGCCCCAGCATTTT. The encoded protein is CASNGLYSNQPQHF.

The chain recombines TRBV11-2 with TRBJ2-7; 7 bases align to TRBD1. The CDR3 extends over 15 amino acids. Germline CDR1 is SGHAT and CDR2 is FQNNGV. Germline trimming cut 1 base from V and 6 bases from J; bases unmatched to any gene: 9. CDR3 sequence (DNA): TGTGCCAGCAGCTTAGGATGGGGCCCAGGGGGCGAGCAGTACTTC. Protein sequence: CASSLGWGPGGEQYF.

This clone was found a few times. The chain links TRBV19 to TRBJ2-5, with D possibly being TRBD2 (7 bases). Germline V lookup: CDR1 LNHDA, CDR2 SQIVND (reference sequence). The CDR3 is 14 amino acids. Trimming took 6 bases from V and 4 from J, leaving 15 bases between them. The CDR3 DNA sequence: TGTGCCAGTAGCGGAGCCGGGGGGCCAGAGACCCAGTACTTC. Its protein is CASSGAGGPETQYF.

This clone came up once. The rearrangement links TRBV7-9 to TRBJ1-4, with D perhaps TRBD1 (5 bases). CDR1 is SEHNR, CDR2 FQNEAQ, per germline (reference sequence). The germline V and J ends were trimmed by 5 bases and 8 bases, with 21 bases remaining between them. CDR3 size: 16 residues. This CDR3 reads CASSPPAQGKGEKLFF. The CDR3 DNA follows: TGTGCCAGCAGCCCCCCGGCGCAGGGAAAGGGCGAAAAACTGTTTTTT.

The CDR3 bases are TGTGCCAGCAGCCAAGAGGTGGGCAGTGCCTATGGCTACACCTTC. This sequence encodes CASSQEVGSAYGYTF. The J gene is TRBJ1-2, the V gene TRBV4-2, with D unclear. V was trimmed by 0 bases and J by 4 bases, leaving 12 bases between them. CDR1 is LGHNA and CDR2 is YNFKEQ in the germline V gene. The CDR3 totals 15 residues.

The chain combines TRBV29-1 with TRBJ2-2; 7 nucleotides align to TRBD2. The V and J ends lost 6 bases and 3 bases, in that order; junction bases with no gene match: 10. The length of the CDR3 is 15 residues. CDR1 and CDR2 (germline): SQVTM, ANQGSEA. As DNA, the CDR3 is TGCAGCGTGGGGGAGGGAAAGCGCGACACCGGGGAGCTGTTTTTT. It yields the protein CSVGEGKRDTGELFF.

This sequence joins TRBV7-3 and TRBJ2-6; TRBD1 matches 9 bases. Germline lookup yields CDR1 SGHTA and CDR2 FQGTGA. CDR3 length equals 17 residues. Losses at the gene ends were 0 bases for V and 2 bases for J; bases not matched to a gene: 2. DNA for the CDR3: TGTGCCAGCAGCTTAACGGGGACAGGGACTGGGGCCAACGTCCTGACTTTC. This sequence encodes CASSLTGTGTGANVLTF.

This rearrangement joins TRBV29-1 to TRBJ2-1; a weak D match, TRBD2 (6 bases). With 8 bases removed from V and 7 bases from J, the gap between germline ends came to 12 bases. Germline V CDR1 and CDR2: SQVTM, ANQGSEA. The CDR3 is 11 residues long. The CDR3 DNA sequence: TGCAGCACTCCGGCGGGGAATGAGCAGTTCTTC. It yields the protein CSTPAGNEQFF.

The genes are TRBV7-2 and TRBJ2-7, with 9 bases aligning to TRBD1. Per germline, CDR1 SGHTA and CDR2 FQGNSA. This CDR3 is built from 16 residues. V shed 5 bases, J shed 7 bases, and the junction held 15 bases outside the gene matches. The CDR3 loop is CASSLDRDRVFGEQYF. For the CDR3, the DNA is TGTGCCAGCAGCCTGGACCGGGACAGGGTTTTTGGGGAGCAGTACTTC.

This chain links TRBV28 with TRBJ1-2, with 11 bases matching TRBD1. With V trimmed by 3 bases and J by 8 bases, 5 bases remained unmatched. CDR1 and CDR2 from the germline V gene are MDHEN and SYDVKM. CDR3 size: 14 residues. The CDR3 sequence is CASSFGTGGKGYTF. CDR3 nucleotides: TGTGCCAGCAGTTTCGGGACAGGGGGAAAAGGCTACACCTTC.

This clone showed up just once. This chain uses TRBV2 with TRBJ2-1, with 14 bases fitting TRBD2. The J segment lost 9 bases and the V segment lost 4 bases, leaving 11 bases of the junction unmatched. CDR3 size: 17 residues. In germline, CDR1 is SNHLY, CDR2 FYNNEI. CDR3 DNA: TGTGCCAGCAGTGGGAAAAAGGGACTAGCGGGAGAGGGTGAGCAGTTCTTC. This sequence encodes CASSGKKGLAGEGEQFF. Full variable domain (remainder filled in from reference TRBV2 and TRBJ2-1): EPEVTQTPSHQVTQMGQEVILRCVPISNHLYFYWYRQILGQKVEFLVSFYNNEISEKSEIFDDQFSVERPDGSNFTLKIRSTKLEDSAMYFCASSGKKGLAGEGEQFFGPGTRLTVL.